A selection of T cell receptor beta chains follows, all from one sample in a study of blood T cell repertoires in COVID-19. Only in-frame clones appear in the TCRdb table, and some are missing; sequencing was by immunoSEQ multiplex PCR. The sample gives some 42,000 clones, 89% of which show up once; around 0.4% is in the top ten. The sequenced material came from peripheral blood. The source of these receptors is a human donor in a cohort sampled during active COVID-19. The CDR3 runs from the conserved cysteine through the conserved F or W. D genes are given only for firm matches. Clone size is not always given. Where it is, it says once, few, many or a class for expanded clones.

d_call,v_call,clone_size,j_call,cdr3_aa,cdr3_nt
TRBD1,TRBV5-4,.,TRBJ1-3,CASSLAGGGNTIYF,TGTGCCAGCAGCTTGGCAGGGGGTGGAAACACCATATATTTT
.,TRBV4-1,.,TRBJ1-5,CASSLFIGSNQPQHF,TGCGCCAGCAGCCTTTTCATCGGTAGCAATCAGCCCCAGCATTTT
TRBD1,TRBV5-6,.,TRBJ1-3,CASSPTGEGNTIYF,TGTGCCAGCAGCCCGACAGGGGAAGGAAACACCATATATTTT
.,TRBV6-5,few,TRBJ2-7,CASSSVTYEQYF,TGTGCCAGCAGTTCCGTTACCTACGAGCAGTACTTC
.,TRBV10-3,.,TRBJ2-1,CAISRGGEQFF,TGTGCCATCAGTAGGGGGGGTGAGCAGTTCTTC
.,TRBV7-9,.,TRBJ1-3,CASSNTTSGNTIYF,TGTGCCAGCAGCAACACTACCTCTGGAAACACCATATATTTT
.,TRBV3-1/TRBV3-2,.,TRBJ2-2,CASSQGAFRVVTGELFF,TGTGCCAGCAGCCAAGGAGCGTTCAGGGTGGTCACCGGGGAGCTGTTTTTT
.,TRBV27,.,TRBJ1-1,CASQTGEYDSTEAFF,TGTGCCAGCCAGACAGGAGAATACGACAGCACTGAAGCTTTCTTT
.,TRBV7-9,.,TRBJ1-2,CASSAGVGRDYGYTF,TGTGCCAGCAGCGCGGGGGTGGGCCGAGACTATGGCTACACCTTC
.,TRBV12-3/TRBV12-4,few,TRBJ1-6,CASSLSRYSPLHF,TGTGCCAGCAGTTTGAGTAGATATTCACCCCTCCACTTT
TRBD1,TRBV5-5,.,TRBJ1-4,CASSYGTGGREKLFF,TGTGCCAGCAGCTACGGGACAGGGGGAAGGGAAAAACTGTTTTTT
TRBD1,TRBV2,.,TRBJ2-3,CASSGPGKGARTDTQYF,TGTGCCAGCAGCGGCCCGGGGAAGGGGGCACGCACAGATACGCAGTATTTT
.,TRBV18,.,TRBJ2-7,CASSPGAGDINEQYF,TGTGCCAGCTCACCAGGGGCAGGGGATATCAACGAGCAGTACTTC
.,TRBV5-1,.,TRBJ2-5,CASSPVGVADQETQYF,TGCGCCAGCAGCCCGGTGGGGGTAGCGGATCAAGAGACCCAGTACTTC
.,TRBV18,.,TRBJ2-5,CASSPGTAEETQYF,TGTGCCAGCTCACCGGGTACAGCTGAAGAGACCCAGTACTTC
TRBD1,TRBV19,.,TRBJ1-3,CASRTGQASGNTIYF,TGTGCCAGTAGGACGGGACAGGCCTCTGGAAACACCATATATTTT
.,TRBV7-9,.,TRBJ2-7,CASSLDSPIQYF,TGTGCCAGCAGCTTGGACAGCCCTATCCAGTACTTC
.,TRBV5-1,.,TRBJ1-1,CASSLGPGNTEAFF,TGCGCCAGCAGCTTGGGCCCAGGGAACACTGAAGCTTTCTTT
.,TRBV27,.,TRBJ2-7,CASSFFQQGREQYF,TGTGCCAGCAGTTTCTTTCAACAGGGACGCGAGCAGTACTTC
TRBD1,TRBV9,once,TRBJ1-1,CASSAGQLNTEAFF,TGTGCCAGCAGCGCGGGACAGCTGAACACTGAAGCTTTCTTT
TRBD1,TRBV27,.,TRBJ1-5,CASSPLTGGVNQPQHF,TGTGCCAGCAGTCCTCTGACAGGGGGTGTTAATCAGCCCCAGCATTTT
TRBD2,TRBV5-4,.,TRBJ2-5,CASHPRGGPETQYF,TGTGCCAGCCATCCCCGGGGGGGCCCGGAGACCCAGTACTTC
TRBD2,TRBV5-4,.,TRBJ2-3,CASSLAASGSPDTQYF,TGTGCCAGCAGCTTGGCCGCTAGCGGGTCCCCAGATACGCAGTATTTT
TRBD1,TRBV4-3,.,TRBJ1-5,CASSQDWDRGDAQHF,TGCGCCAGCAGCCAAGATTGGGACAGGGGTGATGCCCAGCATTTT
TRBD2,TRBV7-2,.,TRBJ2-7,CASSLSLLAGVYSYEQYF,TGTGCCAGCAGCTTAAGTCTACTAGCGGGGGTCTACTCCTACGAGCAGTACTTC